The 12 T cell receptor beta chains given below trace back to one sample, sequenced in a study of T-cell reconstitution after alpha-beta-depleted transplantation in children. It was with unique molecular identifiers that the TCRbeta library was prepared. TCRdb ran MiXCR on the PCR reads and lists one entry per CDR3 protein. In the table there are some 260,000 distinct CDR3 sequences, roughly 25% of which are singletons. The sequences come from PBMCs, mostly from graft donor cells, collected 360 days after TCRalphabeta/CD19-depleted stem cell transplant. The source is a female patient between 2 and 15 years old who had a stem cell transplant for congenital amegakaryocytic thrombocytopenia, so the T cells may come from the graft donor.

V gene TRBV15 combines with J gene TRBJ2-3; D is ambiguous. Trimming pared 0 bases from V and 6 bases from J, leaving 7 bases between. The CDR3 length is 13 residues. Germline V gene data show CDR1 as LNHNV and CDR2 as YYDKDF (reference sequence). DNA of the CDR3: TGTGCCACCAGCAGAGATGTTAGGGATACGCAGTATTTT. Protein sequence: CATSRDVRDTQYF.

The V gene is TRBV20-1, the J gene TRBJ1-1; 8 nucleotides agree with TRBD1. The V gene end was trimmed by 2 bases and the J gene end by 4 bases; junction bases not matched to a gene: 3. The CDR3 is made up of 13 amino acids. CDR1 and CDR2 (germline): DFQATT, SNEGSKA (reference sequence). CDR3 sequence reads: CSARRQGLTEAFF. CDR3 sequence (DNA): TGCAGTGCTAGAAGACAGGGGCTCACTGAAGCTTTCTTT.

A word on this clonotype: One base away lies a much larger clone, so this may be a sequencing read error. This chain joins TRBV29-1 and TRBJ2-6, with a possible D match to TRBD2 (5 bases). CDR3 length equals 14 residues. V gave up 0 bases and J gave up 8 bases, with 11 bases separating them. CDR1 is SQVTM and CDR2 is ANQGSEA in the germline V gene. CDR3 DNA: TGCAGCGTTGAAGAGAGGGCGGCGCCCAACGTCCTGACTTTC. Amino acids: CSVEERAAPNVLTF.

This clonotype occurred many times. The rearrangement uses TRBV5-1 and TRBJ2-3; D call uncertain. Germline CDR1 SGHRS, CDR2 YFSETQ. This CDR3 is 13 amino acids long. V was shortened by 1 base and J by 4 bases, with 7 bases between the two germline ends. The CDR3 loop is CASSLRRADTQYF. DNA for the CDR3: TGCGCCAGCAGCTTGCGACGTGCAGATACGCAGTATTTT.

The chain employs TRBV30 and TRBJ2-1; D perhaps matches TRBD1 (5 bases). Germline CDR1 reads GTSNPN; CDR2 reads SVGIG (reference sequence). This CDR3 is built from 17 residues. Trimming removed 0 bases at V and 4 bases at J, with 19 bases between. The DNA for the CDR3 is TGTGCCTGGAGTGTACGTAGGGGTAACGGGCTGTACAATGAGCAGTTCTTC. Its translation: CAWSVRRGNGLYNEQFF.

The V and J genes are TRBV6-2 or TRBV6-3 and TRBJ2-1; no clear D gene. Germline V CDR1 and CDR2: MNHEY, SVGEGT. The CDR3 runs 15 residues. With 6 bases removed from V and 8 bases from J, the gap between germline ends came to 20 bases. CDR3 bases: TGTGCCAGCAGGCTACCGGGCCTCAACGGCTATGAGCAGTTCTTC. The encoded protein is CASRLPGLNGYEQFF.

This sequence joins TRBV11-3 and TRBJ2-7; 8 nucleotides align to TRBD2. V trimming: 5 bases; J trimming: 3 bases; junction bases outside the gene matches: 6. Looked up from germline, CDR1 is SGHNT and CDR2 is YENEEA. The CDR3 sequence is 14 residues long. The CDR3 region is CASSPGGSDYEQYF. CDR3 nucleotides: TGTGCCAGCAGCCCGGGAGGGAGCGACTACGAGCAGTACTTC.

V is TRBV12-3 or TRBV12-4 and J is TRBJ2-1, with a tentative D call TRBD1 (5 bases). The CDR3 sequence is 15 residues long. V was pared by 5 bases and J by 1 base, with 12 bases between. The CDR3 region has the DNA TGTGCCAGCAGTGCCAGACAGCCTTCCTACAATGAGCAGTTCTTC. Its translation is CASSARQPSYNEQFF.

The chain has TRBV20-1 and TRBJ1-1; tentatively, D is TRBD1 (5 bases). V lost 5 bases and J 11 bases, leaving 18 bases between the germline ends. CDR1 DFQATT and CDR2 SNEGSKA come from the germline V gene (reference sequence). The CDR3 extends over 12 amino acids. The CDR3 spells CSARLGKRQAFF. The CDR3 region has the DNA TGCAGTGCTCGACTTGGTAAGAGACAGGCTTTCTTT.

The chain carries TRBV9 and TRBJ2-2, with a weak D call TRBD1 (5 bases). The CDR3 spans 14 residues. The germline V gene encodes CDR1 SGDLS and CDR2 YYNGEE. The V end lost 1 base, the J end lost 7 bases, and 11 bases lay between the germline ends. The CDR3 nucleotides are TGTGCCAGCAGCGTACGCAGGGCTAGCGGGGAGCTGTTTTTT. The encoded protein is CASSVRRASGELFF.

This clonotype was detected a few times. The CDR3 region has the DNA TGTGCCAGCGGACGGTCCCCCAGGACAGCCGGGGAGCTGTTTTTT. Amino acids: CASGRSPRTAGELFF. The chain has TRBV6-1 and TRBJ2-2, with a tentative D call TRBD1 (6 bases). The CDR3 consists of 15 residues. Trimming pared 8 bases from V and 6 bases from J, leaving 19 bases between. The germline V gene encodes CDR1 MNHNS and CDR2 SASEGT.

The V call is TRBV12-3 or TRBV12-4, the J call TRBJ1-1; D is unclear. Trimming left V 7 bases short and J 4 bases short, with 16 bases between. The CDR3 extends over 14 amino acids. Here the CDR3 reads CASTPHGEGTEAFF. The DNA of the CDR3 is TGTGCCAGCACCCCCCACGGAGAGGGCACTGAAGCTTTCTTT.